The rows below give T cell receptor beta chains drawn from one sample of a study of cytomegalovirus exposure and HLA in healthy donors. Profiling relied on immunoSEQ multiplex PCR, and the TCRdb table lists in-frame clones only, not all of them. The sample has under 200,000 clones; around 80% are singletons. Sequencing was carried out using PBMCs. The receptors stem from a man younger than 40 in good health and CMV-seronegative. Both conserved end residues are part of each CDR3. D genes are given only for firm matches. The size field is filled for only some rows; it gives once, few, many or a size class.

J gene | clone size | V gene | D gene | CDR3 DNA | CDR3 protein
TRBJ2-2 | - | TRBV11-2 | TRBD1 | TGTGCCAGCAGCTTTCAAATCTTTCAGGGGGCCACCGGGGAGCTGTTTTTT | CASSFQIFQGATGELFF
TRBJ2-7 | once | TRBV29-1 | - | TGCAGCGTTGTGCCGGGAGCCGGCTACGAGCAGTACTTC | CSVVPGAGYEQYF
TRBJ1-2 | - | TRBV5-5 | TRBD1 | TGTGCCAGCAGCCCCACAGGGGGTAGTGGCTACACCTTC | CASSPTGGSGYTF
TRBJ2-5 | - | TRBV25-1 | - | TGTGCCAGCAGTCCCGGTGGTCTAGGGACCCAGTACTTC | CASSPGGLGTQYF
TRBJ1-2 | - | TRBV2 | TRBD1 | TGTGCCAGCAGGGAGGGACAGGGCTATGGCTACACCTTC | CASREGQGYGYTF
TRBJ2-3 | once | TRBV7-3 | TRBD2 | TGTGCCAGCAGCCCCTTAGCGGGGGTCACAGATACGCAGTATTTT | CASSPLAGVTDTQYF
TRBJ1-6 | - | TRBV13 | - | TGTGCCAGCAGCTTATTAGGGGATGCCTTGTGGAATTCACCCCTCCACTTT | CASSLLGDALWNSPLHF
TRBJ2-3 | - | TRBV28 | TRBD2 | TGTGCCAGCAAAAGCGGGGGGGCAGATACGCAGTATTTT | CASKSGGADTQYF
TRBJ2-7 | - | TRBV21-1 | - | TGTGCCAGCACCGGGAGTCCGAGCGAGCAGTACTTC | CASTGSPSEQYF
TRBJ2-7 | - | TRBV5-4 | TRBD1 | TGTGCCAGCAGCTCGACAGGGGGCGTTTACGAGCAGTACTTC | CASSSTGGVYEQYF
TRBJ2-1 | - | TRBV27 | TRBD2 | TGTGCCAGCAGTTTAATGGGGTGGGGACTAGCGGGAGGGGATGAGCAGTTCTTC | CASSLMGWGLAGGDEQFF
TRBJ2-6 | - | TRBV19 | - | TGTGCCAGTAAGAGACAGGGAGGCTCTGGGGCCAACGTCCTGACTTTC | CASKRQGGSGANVLTF
TRBJ2-5 | once | TRBV20-1 | - | TGCAGTGCTAGAATCTCCGAGACCCAGTACTTC | CSARISETQYF
TRBJ1-5 | once | TRBV28 | TRBD1 | TGTGCCAGCAGTTTAGGGGACAGGGGGCAGGGCAATCAGCCCCAGCATTTT | CASSLGDRGQGNQPQHF
TRBJ1-5 | - | TRBV18 | TRBD1 | TGTGCCAGCTCACCGGACAGGCACTATAGCAATCAGCCCCAGCATTTT | CASSPDRHYSNQPQHF
TRBJ2-2 | - | TRBV7-9 | - | TGTGCCAGCAGCCCGCGGGCCGGGGAGCTGTTTTTT | CASSPRAGELFF
TRBJ2-7 | - | TRBV28 | TRBD1 | TGTGCCAGCAGTTTCAGGACAGGGGGCGAGCAGTACTTC | CASSFRTGGEQYF
TRBJ1-1 | - | TRBV5-4 | TRBD1 | TGTGCCAGCAGCTTGGGACAGGGCAGGACTGAAGCTTTCTTT | CASSLGQGRTEAFF
TRBJ2-7 | - | TRBV7-2 | TRBD2 | TGTGCCAGCTCTGGGCTAGCGGGGAGGAACGAGCAGTACTTC | CASSGLAGRNEQYF
TRBJ2-2 | - | TRBV5-1 | TRBD2 | TGCGCCAGCAGCTTAGGGACTAGCGGAGGGGCATACACCGGGGAGCTGTTTTTT | CASSLGTSGGAYTGELFF
TRBJ2-7 | - | TRBV25-1 | TRBD2 | TGTGCCAGCAGTGGGGAGGGCTCCTACGAGCAGTACTTC | CASSGEGSYEQYF
TRBJ2-7 | - | TRBV2 | - | TGTGCCAGCAGTGAACCGTGGACCGGGGCCTACGAGCAGTACTTC | CASSEPWTGAYEQYF
TRBJ2-5 | - | TRBV2 | TRBD1 | TGTGCCAGCAAGGGGGCAGGGGTTCGACAAGAGACCCAGTACTTC | CASKGAGVRQETQYF
TRBJ2-5 | - | TRBV30 | TRBD2 | TGTGCCTGGAGTGAAGGACTAGCGGGGACCCAAGAGACCCAGTACTTC | CAWSEGLAGTQETQYF
TRBJ2-7 | - | TRBV6-5 | - | TGTGCCAGCAGTTACCCAGCGGATACTACCTACGAGCAGTACTTC | CASSYPADTTYEQYF
TRBJ1-4 | - | TRBV5-8 | - | TGTGCCAGCAGCACCCTCCGGGGTAGGAAAAAACTGTTTTTT | CASSTLRGRKKLFF
TRBJ1-3 | - | TRBV5-4 | TRBD1 | TGTGCCAGCAGCAGGGGACAGGGTAGAGGGAACACCATATATTTT | CASSRGQGRGNTIYF
TRBJ2-1 | - | TRBV9 | - | TGTGCCAGCAGCGTACTGCGACAATCGGCCTACAATGAGCAGTTCTTC | CASSVLRQSAYNEQFF
TRBJ2-6 | - | TRBV6-1 | - | TGTGCCAGCAGTGGTCCGCGAGTCTCTGGGGCCAACGTCCTGACTTTC | CASSGPRVSGANVLTF
TRBJ2-1 | - | TRBV19 | - | TGTGCCAGTAGTATAGGGAATACAGGCCACAATGAGCAGTTCTTC | CASSIGNTGHNEQFF
TRBJ2-1 | - | TRBV4-2 | - | TGTGCCAGCAGCCCACTCCGAGGTCTTTTAGGGCAGTTCTTC | CASSPLRGLLGQFF
TRBJ1-5 | - | TRBV7-3 | TRBD1 | TGTGCCAGCAGCTGGACGGGACAGGGAAGTCAGCCCCAGCATTTT | CASSWTGQGSQPQHF
TRBJ1-1 | - | TRBV29-1 | - | TGCAGCTGCGGGCCCAGCGGATTGGCTTTCTTT | CSCGPSGLAFF
TRBJ1-5 | - | TRBV7-3 | TRBD1 | TGTGCCAGCACCACCCGGTCGGACAGGGGTGTCCAGCCCCAGCATTTT | CASTTRSDRGVQPQHF
TRBJ2-2 | - | TRBV2 | - | TGTGCCAGCCGACTCGCTGAGTACGCCGGGGAGCTGTTTTTT | CASRLAEYAGELFF
TRBJ1-2 | - | TRBV11-3 | - | TGTGCCAGCAGCCAGGGATTTTACCGGGCCCATGGCTATGGCTACACCTTC | CASSQGFYRAHGYGYTF
TRBJ1-1 | - | TRBV18 | TRBD1 | TGTGCCAGCTCACCACGGAGGGACAGCGGGCGAGACACTGAAGCTTTCTTT | CASSPRRDSGRDTEAFF